The rows below give T cell receptor beta chains drawn from one sample of a study of human T cells and chemical hapten exposure. Via MiXCR, TCRdb re-called the 5' RACE reads, giving one row per CDR3 protein. Of roughly 110,000 distinct CDR3 sequences in the sample, around 20% were seen once. The receptors come from a human donor in good health. CDR3s include the opening cysteine and the closing phenylalanine or tryptophan. Each record gives: clone size, D gene, J gene, V gene, CDR3 DNA, CDR3 protein. The D gene is left open where the match is weak. Rows give clone size only sometimes, using once, few, many, or a class for an expanded clone.

abundance: few
d_gene: .
j_gene: TRBJ2-7
v_gene: TRBV6-4
CDR3nt: TGTGCCAGCAACGAGAAGGCACGGTACGAGCAGTACTTC
CDR3aa: CASNEKARYEQYF

abundance: few
d_gene: TRBD1
j_gene: TRBJ1-1
v_gene: TRBV6-5
CDR3nt: TGTGCCAGCAGTTGGGAGACAGGGGTTTACACTGAAGCTTTCTTT
CDR3aa: CASSWETGVYTEAFF

abundance: few
d_gene: TRBD1
j_gene: TRBJ1-5
v_gene: TRBV7-9
CDR3nt: TGTGCCAGCAGCTCAGGGACAGGAGCTGGTCAGCCCCAGCATTTT
CDR3aa: CASSSGTGAGQPQHF

abundance: .
d_gene: .
j_gene: TRBJ1-1
v_gene: TRBV13
CDR3nt: TGTGCCAGCAGCCAACCGCGGGGGGACGCGACTTTCTTT
CDR3aa: CASSQPRGDATFF

abundance: .
d_gene: .
j_gene: TRBJ2-7
v_gene: TRBV5-1
CDR3nt: TGCGCCAGCAGCTTGGGACGGATTTCCTACGAGCAGTACTTC
CDR3aa: CASSLGRISYEQYF

abundance: .
d_gene: .
j_gene: TRBJ1-1
v_gene: TRBV28
CDR3nt: .
CDR3aa: CASSSSPGEAFF

abundance: .
d_gene: TRBD2
j_gene: TRBJ2-7
v_gene: TRBV9
CDR3nt: TGTGCCAGCAGCAGAGGGACTAGCGGCTACGAGCAGTACTTC
CDR3aa: CASSRGTSGYEQYF

abundance: .
d_gene: TRBD1
j_gene: TRBJ1-2
v_gene: TRBV29-1
CDR3nt: TGCAGCGTTCGGGACAGGGGGAGCGGCTACACCTTC
CDR3aa: CSVRDRGSGYTF

abundance: few
d_gene: .
j_gene: TRBJ1-2
v_gene: TRBV6-5
CDR3nt: TGTGCCAGCTCGGAGAGTTTCCTTCGCTATGGCTACACCTTC
CDR3aa: CASSESFLRYGYTF

abundance: few
d_gene: .
j_gene: TRBJ2-4
v_gene: TRBV11-2
CDR3nt: TGTGCCAGCAGCCCCGGTCTCAAAAACATTCAGTACTTC
CDR3aa: CASSPGLKNIQYF

abundance: few
d_gene: .
j_gene: TRBJ1-2
v_gene: TRBV29-1
CDR3nt: TGCAGCGTTGTAAGGCCAGCTAACTATGGCTACACCTTC
CDR3aa: CSVVRPANYGYTF

abundance: few
d_gene: TRBD2
j_gene: TRBJ2-5
v_gene: TRBV13
CDR3nt: TGTGCCAGCAGCTTAGGGATGGAGCGGGAGGTCTACCAAGAGACCCAGTACTTC
CDR3aa: CASSLGMEREVYQETQYF

abundance: few
d_gene: TRBD2
j_gene: TRBJ2-1
v_gene: TRBV9
CDR3nt: TGTGCCAGCAGCGCTACGAATGGACTAGCGGTTGAGCAGTTCTTC
CDR3aa: CASSATNGLAVEQFF

abundance: few
d_gene: TRBD1
j_gene: TRBJ2-7
v_gene: TRBV5-8
CDR3nt: TGTGCCAGCACCGGGACGGGGACAGGGTTCCACGAGCAGTACTTC
CDR3aa: CASTGTGTGFHEQYF

abundance: few
d_gene: TRBD2
j_gene: TRBJ2-3
v_gene: TRBV5-1
CDR3nt: TGCGCCAGCAGCTATTTTCCAGCGGGGAGCGAAGGGACAGATACGCAGTATTTT
CDR3aa: CASSYFPAGSEGTDTQYF

abundance: few
d_gene: .
j_gene: TRBJ1-1
v_gene: TRBV10-3
CDR3nt: TGTGCCATCAGTGGAAGGGCGGGGGGCGTTGAAGCTTTCTTT
CDR3aa: CAISGRAGGVEAFF

abundance: .
d_gene: .
j_gene: TRBJ1-1
v_gene: TRBV28
CDR3nt: TGTGCCAGCAGCCTAGGGGGGGCCGAGGTCACTGAAGCTTTCTTT
CDR3aa: CASSLGGAEVTEAFF

abundance: .
d_gene: TRBD2
j_gene: TRBJ2-7
v_gene: TRBV28
CDR3nt: TGTGCCAGCAGTTTATGGACTAGCGGGAGCCACGAGCAGTACTTC
CDR3aa: CASSLWTSGSHEQYF

abundance: .
d_gene: .
j_gene: TRBJ1-1
v_gene: TRBV7-9
CDR3nt: TGTGCCAGCAGCTCCGCAGGGATGAACACTGAAGCTTTCTTT
CDR3aa: CASSSAGMNTEAFF

abundance: .
d_gene: .
j_gene: TRBJ1-5
v_gene: TRBV6-1
CDR3nt: TGTGCCAGCAGTGAATGGGTCCAGGAGCCCCAGCATTTT
CDR3aa: CASSEWVQEPQHF

abundance: .
d_gene: TRBD1
j_gene: TRBJ2-7
v_gene: TRBV7-8
CDR3nt: TGTGCCAGCAGCTCCCTTGACAGGGGGGAGCAGTACTTC
CDR3aa: CASSSLDRGEQYF

abundance: .
d_gene: .
j_gene: TRBJ1-4
v_gene: TRBV27
CDR3nt: TGTGCCAGCAGTTTATCACGGGGGGCTGGTAGAGAAAAACTGTTTTTT
CDR3aa: CASSLSRGAGREKLFF

abundance: many
d_gene: .
j_gene: TRBJ2-3
v_gene: TRBV27
CDR3nt: TGTGCCAGCAGTTCCACAGATACGCAGTATTTT
CDR3aa: CASSSTDTQYF

abundance: few
d_gene: .
j_gene: TRBJ1-6
v_gene: TRBV6-5
CDR3nt: TGTGCCAGCAGTTACTCAGCGGAGAGCTCCTATAATTCACCCCTCCACTTT
CDR3aa: CASSYSAESSYNSPLHF

abundance: .
d_gene: .
j_gene: TRBJ1-6
v_gene: TRBV9
CDR3nt: TGTGCCAGCAGCCCACCCCAAGGGGATTCACCCCTCCACTTT
CDR3aa: CASSPPQGDSPLHF

abundance: many
d_gene: TRBD1
j_gene: TRBJ2-4
v_gene: TRBV28
CDR3nt: TGTGCCAGCAGTTTCGGACAGGGGACAGCCAAAAACATTCAGTACTTC
CDR3aa: CASSFGQGTAKNIQYF

abundance: .
d_gene: TRBD2
j_gene: TRBJ2-1
v_gene: TRBV7-9
CDR3nt: TGTGCCAGCAGCTCGCCCGGGACTAGCGGGGACAATGAGCAGTTCTTC
CDR3aa: CASSSPGTSGDNEQFF

abundance: few
d_gene: TRBD2
j_gene: TRBJ2-5
v_gene: TRBV5-1
CDR3nt: TGCGCCAGCAGCTTGGTCGGCCCGGGACTAAAGGGGGAGACCCAGTACTTC
CDR3aa: CASSLVGPGLKGETQYF

abundance: few
d_gene: TRBD2
j_gene: TRBJ2-1
v_gene: TRBV28
CDR3nt: TGTGCCAGCATTCTTAGCGGGAGGGCCTACAATGAGCAGTTCTTC
CDR3aa: CASILSGRAYNEQFF

abundance: .
d_gene: .
j_gene: TRBJ2-7
v_gene: TRBV12-3/TRBV12-4
CDR3nt: TGTGCCAGCAGTTTAAATGGGGGGCCGGTGGTCGAGCAGTACTTC
CDR3aa: CASSLNGGPVVEQYF

abundance: .
d_gene: TRBD1
j_gene: TRBJ1-1
v_gene: TRBV7-2
CDR3nt: TGTGCCAGCAGCTTAGAGGGGACAGGGCATCTTATCACTGAAGCTTTCTTT
CDR3aa: CASSLEGTGHLITEAFF

abundance: .
d_gene: .
j_gene: TRBJ1-5
v_gene: TRBV12-3/TRBV12-4
CDR3nt: TGTGCCAGCAGCCAACGGGGTCAGCCCCAGCATTTT
CDR3aa: CASSQRGQPQHF

abundance: .
d_gene: .
j_gene: TRBJ1-4
v_gene: TRBV6-1
CDR3nt: TGTGCCAGCAGTCCCCCCTGGGGGGCTTCGGGAGAAAAACTGTTTTTT
CDR3aa: CASSPPWGASGEKLFF